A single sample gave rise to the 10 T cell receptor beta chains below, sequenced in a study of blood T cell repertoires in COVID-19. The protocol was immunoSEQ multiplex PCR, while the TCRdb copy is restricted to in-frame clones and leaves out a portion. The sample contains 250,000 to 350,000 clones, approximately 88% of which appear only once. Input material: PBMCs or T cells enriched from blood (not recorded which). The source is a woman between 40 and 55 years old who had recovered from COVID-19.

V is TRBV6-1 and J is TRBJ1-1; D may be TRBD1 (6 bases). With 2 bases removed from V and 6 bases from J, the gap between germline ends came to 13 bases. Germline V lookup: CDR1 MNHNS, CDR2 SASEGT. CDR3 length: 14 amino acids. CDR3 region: CASSETGQRSEAFF. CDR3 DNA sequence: TGTGCCAGCAGTGAAACGGGACAAAGGTCTGAAGCTTTCTTT.

In nucleotides, the CDR3 is TGTGCCGCCGCCCCCGCGGGGGCGGGCGGGGAGCTGTTTTTT. Protein product: CAAAPAGAGGELFF. The chain recombines TRBV19 with TRBJ2-2, with a tentative D call TRBD2 (7 bases). This CDR3 has 14 amino acids. V was shortened by 11 bases and J by 7 bases, with 20 bases between the two germline ends. Germline V gene lookup returns CDR1 LNHDA and CDR2 SQIVND (reference sequence).

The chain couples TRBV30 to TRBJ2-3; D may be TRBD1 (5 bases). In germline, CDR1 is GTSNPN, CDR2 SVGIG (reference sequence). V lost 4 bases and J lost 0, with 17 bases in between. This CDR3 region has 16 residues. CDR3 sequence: CAWTTPRAMSTDTQYF. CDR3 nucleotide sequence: TGTGCCTGGACTACGCCCAGGGCTATGAGCACAGATACGCAGTATTTT.

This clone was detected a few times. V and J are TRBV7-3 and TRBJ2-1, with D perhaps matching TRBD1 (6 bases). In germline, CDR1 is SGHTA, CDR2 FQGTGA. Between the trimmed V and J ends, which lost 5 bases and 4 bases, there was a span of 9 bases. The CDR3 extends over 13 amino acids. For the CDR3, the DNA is TGTGCCAGCAGCCTCACAGGGTACAATGAGCAGTTCTTC. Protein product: CASSLTGYNEQFF.

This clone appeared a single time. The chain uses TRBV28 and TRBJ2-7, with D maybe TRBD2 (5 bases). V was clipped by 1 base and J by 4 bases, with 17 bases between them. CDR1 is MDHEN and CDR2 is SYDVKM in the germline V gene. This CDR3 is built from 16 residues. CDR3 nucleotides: TGTGCCAGCAGTTTATCACGGGCCCCCAGAGGGTACGAGCAGTACTTC. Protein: CASSLSRAPRGYEQYF.

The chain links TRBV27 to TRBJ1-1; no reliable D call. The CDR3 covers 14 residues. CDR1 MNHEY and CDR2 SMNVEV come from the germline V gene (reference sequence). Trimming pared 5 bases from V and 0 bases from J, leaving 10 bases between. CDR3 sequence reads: CASSPGLVNTEAFF. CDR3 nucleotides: TGTGCCAGCAGTCCCGGACTGGTGAACACTGAAGCTTTCTTT.

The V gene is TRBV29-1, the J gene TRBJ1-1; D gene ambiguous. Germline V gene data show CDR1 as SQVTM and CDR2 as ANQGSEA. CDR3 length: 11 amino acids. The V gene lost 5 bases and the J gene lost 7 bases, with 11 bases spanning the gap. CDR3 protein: CSVLTVHEAFF. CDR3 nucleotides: TGCAGCGTTCTCACAGTCCATGAAGCTTTCTTT.

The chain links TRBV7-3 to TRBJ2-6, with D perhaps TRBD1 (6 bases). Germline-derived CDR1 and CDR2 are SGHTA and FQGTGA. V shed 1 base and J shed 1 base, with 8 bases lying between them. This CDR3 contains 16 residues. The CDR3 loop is CASSLIGTSGANVLTF. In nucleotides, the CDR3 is TGTGCCAGCAGCTTAATTGGGACATCTGGGGCCAACGTCCTGACTTTC.

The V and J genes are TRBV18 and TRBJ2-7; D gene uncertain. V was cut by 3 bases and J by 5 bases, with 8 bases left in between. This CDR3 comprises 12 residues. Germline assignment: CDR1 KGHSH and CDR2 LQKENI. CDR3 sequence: CASSPYVNEQYF. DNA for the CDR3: TGTGCCAGCTCACCCTACGTTAACGAGCAGTACTTC.

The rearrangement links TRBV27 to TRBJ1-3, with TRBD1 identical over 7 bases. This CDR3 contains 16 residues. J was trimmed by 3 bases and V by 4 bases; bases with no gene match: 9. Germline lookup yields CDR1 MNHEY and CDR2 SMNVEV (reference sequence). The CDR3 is CASSSTWTGGGNTIYF. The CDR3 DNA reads TGTGCCAGCAGTTCCACCTGGACAGGAGGTGGAAACACCATATATTTT.